Listed below are T cell receptor beta chains from one sample, sequenced in a study of blood T cell repertoires in COVID-19. Sequencing used immunoSEQ multiplex PCR; TCRdb keeps in-frame clones, though not all of them. The table includes hundreds of thousands of clones, 87% detected once. Sample: PBMCs or T cells enriched from blood (not recorded which). Every receptor here comes from a woman between 40 and 55 years old who had recovered from COVID-19. The CDR3 runs from the conserved cysteine through the conserved F or W. D genes are given only for firm matches. Where a row states a size, it is once, few, many or the class of an expanded clone; other rows omit it.

D,size,length,J,V,CDR3,DNA
NA,NA,12,TRBJ2-3,TRBV7-3,CASSSPGDTQYF,TGTGCCAGCAGCTCTCCAGGGGATACGCAGTATTTT
TRBD2,NA,12,TRBJ2-1,TRBV28,CASSAGRGEQFF,TGTGCCAGTTCGGCCGGGAGGGGTGAGCAGTTCTTC
TRBD2,few,17,TRBJ2-2,TRBV4-2,CASSQQTSGRTTGELFF,TGTGCCAGCAGCCAACAGACTAGCGGGAGGACCACCGGGGAGCTGTTTTTT
NA,NA,13,TRBJ2-7,TRBV7-9,CASSLGSGNEQYF,TGTGCCAGCAGCTTAGGGAGCGGTAACGAGCAGTACTTC
TRBD2,NA,14,TRBJ2-7,TRBV28,CASSSSGRAYEQYF,TGTGCCAGCAGTTCTAGCGGGAGGGCCTACGAGCAGTACTTC
NA,NA,15,TRBJ2-3,TRBV6-5,CASSYTTSSTDTQYF,TGTGCCAGCAGCTACACTACCTCCAGCACAGATACGCAGTATTTT
NA,NA,13,TRBJ1-1,TRBV30,CAWSVHQDTEAFF,TGTGCCTGGAGTGTACATCAGGACACTGAAGCTTTCTTT
NA,NA,11,TRBJ1-4,TRBV10-2,CASRIDEKLFF,TGCGCCAGCAGAATCGATGAAAAACTGTTTTTT
NA,NA,16,TRBJ1-5,TRBV6-2/TRBV6-3,CASSDPHRDNNQPQHF,TGTGCCAGCAGTGACCCTCACCGGGACAACAATCAGCCCCAGCATTTT
NA,NA,14,TRBJ2-7,TRBV7-9,CASSLVGGPYEQYF,TGTGCCAGCAGCTTAGTTGGGGGCCCATACGAGCAGTACTTC
TRBD1,NA,14,TRBJ2-7,TRBV28,CASKTGTGGYEQYF,TGTGCCAGCAAAACCGGGACAGGGGGCTACGAGCAGTACTTC
TRBD2,NA,18,TRBJ2-7,TRBV4-1,CASSSRTSTSGNSYEQYF,TGCGCCAGCAGCTCGCGCACATCGACTAGCGGGAACTCCTACGAGCAGTACTTC
TRBD1,NA,13,TRBJ2-7,TRBV24-1,CATSQGQGDEQYF,TGTGCCACCAGCCAGGGACAGGGGGACGAGCAGTACTTC
TRBD1,NA,15,TRBJ1-5,TRBV6-1,CASSERTGRNQPQHF,TGTGCCAGCAGTGAACGGACAGGGCGCAATCAGCCCCAGCATTTT
NA,NA,14,TRBJ1-2,TRBV4-3,CASSQDALNYGYTF,TGCGCCAGCAGCCAAGATGCGCTAAACTATGGCTACACCTTC
NA,NA,14,TRBJ1-1,TRBV28,CASSLRSRNTEAFF,TGTGCCAGCAGTTTGCGCTCGCGGAACACTGAAGCTTTCTTT
NA,NA,12,TRBJ1-6,TRBV11-2,CASRQGNSPLHF,TGTGCCAGCAGGCAGGGTAATTCACCCCTCCACTTT
NA,NA,12,TRBJ2-2,TRBV9,CASSPLVGELFF,TGTGCCAGCAGCCCACTTGTCGGGGAGCTGTTTTTT
NA,few,15,TRBJ2-4,TRBV14,CASSQVGLAKNIQYF,TGTGCCAGCAGCCAAGTGGGCTTAGCCAAAAACATTCAGTACTTC
TRBD2,NA,16,TRBJ2-5,TRBV19,CASSMSAGDPQETQYF,TGTGCCAGTAGTATGTCTGCGGGAGACCCGCAAGAGACCCAGTACTTC
NA,NA,15,TRBJ2-5,TRBV25-1,CASSEWRGPQETQYF,TGTGCCAGCAGTGAATGGAGGGGCCCGCAAGAGACCCAGTACTTC
TRBD1,NA,18,TRBJ1-1,TRBV6-2/TRBV6-3,CASSSGTGALRMNTEAFF,TGTGCCAGCAGTTCCGGGACAGGGGCACTAAGGATGAACACTGAAGCTTTCTTT
TRBD2,NA,17,TRBJ2-4,TRBV5-3,CARSFGGSTLAKNIQYF,TGTGCCAGAAGCTTCGGCGGGAGTACCCTAGCCAAAAACATTCAGTACTTC
TRBD2,NA,16,TRBJ2-1,TRBV19,CASSIDTGGIRNEQFF,TGTGCCAGTAGTATAGATACGGGGGGAATACGCAATGAGCAGTTCTTC
NA,NA,14,TRBJ2-5,TRBV5-8,CAGGKGLPQETQYF,TGTGCCGGCGGAAAGGGGTTGCCCCAAGAGACCCAGTACTTC
NA,NA,13,TRBJ2-3,TRBV4-2,CASSQDRTDTQYF,TGTGCCAGCAGCCAAGATAGAACAGATACGCAGTATTTT
TRBD2,NA,14,TRBJ2-2,TRBV30,CACRLAGNTGELFF,TGTGCCTGTCGACTAGCAGGGAACACCGGGGAGCTGTTTTTT
NA,NA,14,TRBJ2-3,TRBV5-4,CASSFTGAPDTQYF,TGTGCCAGCAGCTTCACGGGAGCCCCAGATACGCAGTATTTT
NA,NA,16,TRBJ2-7,TRBV5-1,CASSLVPGRDSYEQYF,TGCGCCAGCAGCTTGGTTCCGGGGCGGGACTCCTACGAGCAGTACTTC
TRBD2,NA,16,TRBJ2-1,TRBV5-1,CASGGVAGLVDNEQFF,TGCGCCAGCGGGGGAGTAGCGGGCCTCGTTGACAATGAGCAGTTCTTC
NA,NA,16,TRBJ1-5,TRBV7-2,CASSLSRGGVNQPQHF,TGTGCCAGCAGCTTAAGTCGGGGGGGAGTCAATCAGCCCCAGCATTTT
TRBD1,few,14,TRBJ2-7,TRBV2,CASSPDRDSYEQYF,TGTGCCAGCAGTCCGGACAGGGACTCCTACGAGCAGTACTTC
NA,NA,13,TRBJ2-3,TRBV4-3,CASSPGVGFTQYF,TGCGCCAGCAGCCCCGGGGTAGGTTTTACGCAGTATTTT
NA,NA,15,TRBJ2-5,TRBV5-3,CGWPPLYRGEETQYF,TGTGGATGGCCCCCACTTTATCGAGGAGAGGAGACCCAGTACTTC
NA,once,15,TRBJ2-7,TRBV7-8,CASSTEGLPSYEQYF,TGTGCCAGCAGCACGGAGGGACTCCCGAGCTACGAGCAGTACTTC
TRBD1,NA,14,TRBJ1-1,TRBV3-1/TRBV3-2,CASSQLLGQGQAFF,TGTGCCAGCAGCCAATTGTTGGGACAGGGACAGGCTTTCTTT
TRBD1,few,16,TRBJ2-5,TRBV7-2,CASSLRHDRAIETQYF,TGTGCCAGCAGCTTACGCCATGACAGGGCTATAGAGACCCAGTACTTC
NA,NA,15,TRBJ1-5,TRBV28,CASSLWGAGAPPQHF,TGTGCCAGCAGTTTATGGGGAGCAGGGGCGCCGCCCCAGCATTTT
NA,NA,13,TRBJ2-7,TRBV7-9,CASSFQGVGEQYF,TGTGCCAGCAGCTTTCAAGGGGTGGGCGAGCAGTACTTC
TRBD1,NA,13,TRBJ1-2,TRBV12-3/TRBV12-4,CASSSTGHYGYTF,TGTGCCAGCAGTTCGACAGGGCACTATGGCTACACCTTC
NA,NA,14,TRBJ1-1,TRBV7-2,CASSLVATGTEAFF,TGTGCCAGCAGCTTAGTAGCGACGGGGACTGAAGCTTTCTTT
TRBD1,many,14,TRBJ1-3,TRBV27,CASSLQGAGNTIYF,TGTGCCAGCAGTCTGCAGGGGGCCGGAAACACCATATATTTT